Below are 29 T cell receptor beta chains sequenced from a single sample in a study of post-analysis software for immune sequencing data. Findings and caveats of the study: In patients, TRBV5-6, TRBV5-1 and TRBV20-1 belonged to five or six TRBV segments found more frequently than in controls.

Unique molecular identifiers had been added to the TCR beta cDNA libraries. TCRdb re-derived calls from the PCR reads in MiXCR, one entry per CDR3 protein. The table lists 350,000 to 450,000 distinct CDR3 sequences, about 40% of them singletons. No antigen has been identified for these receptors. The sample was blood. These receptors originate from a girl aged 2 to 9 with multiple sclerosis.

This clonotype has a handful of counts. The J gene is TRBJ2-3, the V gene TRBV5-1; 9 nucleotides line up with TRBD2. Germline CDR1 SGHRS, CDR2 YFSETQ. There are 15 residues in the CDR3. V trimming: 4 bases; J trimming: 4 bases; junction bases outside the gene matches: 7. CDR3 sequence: CASSPGTSLADTQYF. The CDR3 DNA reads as TGCGCCAGCAGCCCGGGGACTAGCTTGGCAGATACGCAGTATTTT.

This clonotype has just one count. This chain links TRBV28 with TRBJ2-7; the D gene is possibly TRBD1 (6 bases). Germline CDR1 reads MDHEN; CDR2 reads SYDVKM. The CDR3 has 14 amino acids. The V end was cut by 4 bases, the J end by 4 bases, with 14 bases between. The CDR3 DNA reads TGTGCCAGCAGTTACAGGGTGTCGAGGTACGAGCAGTACTTC. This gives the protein CASSYRVSRYEQYF.

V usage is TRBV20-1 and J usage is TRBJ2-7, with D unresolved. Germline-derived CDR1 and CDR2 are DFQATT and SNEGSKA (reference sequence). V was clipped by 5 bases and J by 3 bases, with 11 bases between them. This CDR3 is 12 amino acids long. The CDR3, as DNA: TGCAGTGCTGAAACTAACCTCTACGAGCAGTACTTC. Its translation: CSAETNLYEQYF.

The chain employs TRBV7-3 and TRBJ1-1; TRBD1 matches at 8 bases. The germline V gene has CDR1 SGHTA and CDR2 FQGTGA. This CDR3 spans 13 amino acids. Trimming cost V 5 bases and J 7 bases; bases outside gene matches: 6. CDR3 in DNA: TGTGCCAGCAGCCCAGGGGGCGCGGGTGAAGCTTTCTTT. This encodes CASSPGGAGEAFF.

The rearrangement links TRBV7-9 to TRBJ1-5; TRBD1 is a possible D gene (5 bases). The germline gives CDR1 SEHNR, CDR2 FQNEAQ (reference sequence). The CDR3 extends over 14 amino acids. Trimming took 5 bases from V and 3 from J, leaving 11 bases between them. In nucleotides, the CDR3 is TGTGCCAGCAGCCGCGGGGGAAACAATCAGCCCCAGCATTTT. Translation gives CASSRGGNNQPQHF.

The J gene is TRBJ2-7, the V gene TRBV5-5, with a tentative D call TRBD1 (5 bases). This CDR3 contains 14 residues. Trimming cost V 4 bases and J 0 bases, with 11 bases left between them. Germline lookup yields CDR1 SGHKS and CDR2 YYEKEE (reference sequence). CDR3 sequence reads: CASSLRQLSYEQYF. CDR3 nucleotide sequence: TGTGCCAGCAGCCTGCGACAGCTCTCCTACGAGCAGTACTTC.

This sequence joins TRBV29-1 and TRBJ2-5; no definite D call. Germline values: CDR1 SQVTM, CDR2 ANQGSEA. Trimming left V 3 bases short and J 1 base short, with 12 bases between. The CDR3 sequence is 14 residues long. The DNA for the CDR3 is TGCAGCGTTGAGGGCTCTGGGTCCCAAGAGACCCAGTACTTC. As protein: CSVEGSGSQETQYF.

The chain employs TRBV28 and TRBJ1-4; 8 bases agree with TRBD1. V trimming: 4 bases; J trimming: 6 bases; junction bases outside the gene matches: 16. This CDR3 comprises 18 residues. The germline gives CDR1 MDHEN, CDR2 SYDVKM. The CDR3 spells CASSSPITKTGEDEKLFF. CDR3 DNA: TGTGCCAGCAGTTCCCCCATTACTAAGACAGGGGAGGATGAAAAACTGTTTTTT.

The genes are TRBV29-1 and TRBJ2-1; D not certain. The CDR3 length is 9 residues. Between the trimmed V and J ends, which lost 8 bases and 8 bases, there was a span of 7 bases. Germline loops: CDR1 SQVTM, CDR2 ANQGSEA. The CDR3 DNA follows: TGCAGCACTGGGGATGAGCAGTTCTTC. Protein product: CSTGDEQFF.

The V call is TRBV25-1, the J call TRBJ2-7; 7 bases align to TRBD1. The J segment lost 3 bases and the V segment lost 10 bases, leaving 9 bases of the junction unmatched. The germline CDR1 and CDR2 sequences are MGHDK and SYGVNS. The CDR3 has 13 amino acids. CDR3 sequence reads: CATDRDSYYEQYF. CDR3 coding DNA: TGTGCCACCGACCGGGACAGCTACTACGAGCAGTACTTC.

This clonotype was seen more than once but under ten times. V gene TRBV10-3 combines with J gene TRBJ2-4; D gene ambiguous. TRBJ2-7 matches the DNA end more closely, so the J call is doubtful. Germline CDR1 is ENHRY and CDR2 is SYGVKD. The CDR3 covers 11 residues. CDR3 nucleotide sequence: TGTGCCATCATGTCTGATTACGAGCAGTACTTC. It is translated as CAIMSDYEQYF.

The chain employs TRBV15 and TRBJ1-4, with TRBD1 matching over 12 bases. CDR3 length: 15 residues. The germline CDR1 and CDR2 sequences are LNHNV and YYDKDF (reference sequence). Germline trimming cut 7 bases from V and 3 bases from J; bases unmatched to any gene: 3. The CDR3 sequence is CATIRDRGPNEKLFF. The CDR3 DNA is TGTGCCACCATCAGGGACAGGGGGCCTAATGAAAAACTGTTTTTT.

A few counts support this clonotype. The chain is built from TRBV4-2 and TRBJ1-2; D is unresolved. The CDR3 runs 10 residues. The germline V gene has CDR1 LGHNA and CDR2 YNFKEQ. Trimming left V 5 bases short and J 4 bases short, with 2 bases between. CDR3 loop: CASSSYGYTF. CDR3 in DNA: TGTGCCAGCAGCTCCTATGGCTACACCTTC.

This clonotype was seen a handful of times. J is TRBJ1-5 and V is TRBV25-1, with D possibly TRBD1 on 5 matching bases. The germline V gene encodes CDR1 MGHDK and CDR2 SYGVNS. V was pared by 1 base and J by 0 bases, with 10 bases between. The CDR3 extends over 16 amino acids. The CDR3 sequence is CASSEWEGDSNQPQHF. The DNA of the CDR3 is TGTGCCAGCAGTGAATGGGAAGGGGATAGCAATCAGCCCCAGCATTTT.

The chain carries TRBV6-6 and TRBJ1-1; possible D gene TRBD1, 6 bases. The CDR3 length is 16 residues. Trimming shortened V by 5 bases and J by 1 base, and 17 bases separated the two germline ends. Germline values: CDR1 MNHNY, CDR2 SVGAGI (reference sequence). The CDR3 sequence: CASSTFPGQTNTEAFF. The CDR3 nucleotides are TGTGCCAGCAGTACCTTTCCGGGACAAACGAACACTGAAGCTTTCTTT.

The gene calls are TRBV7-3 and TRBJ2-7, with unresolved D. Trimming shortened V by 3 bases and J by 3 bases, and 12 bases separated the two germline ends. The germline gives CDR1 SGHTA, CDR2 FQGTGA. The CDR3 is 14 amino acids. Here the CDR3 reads CASSFFTANYEQYF. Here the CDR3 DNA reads TGTGCCAGCAGCTTCTTTACTGCAAACTACGAGCAGTACTTC. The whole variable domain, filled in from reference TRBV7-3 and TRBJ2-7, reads GAGVSQTPSNKVTEKGKYVELRCDPISGHTALYWYRQSLGQGPEFLIYFQGTGAADDSGLPNDRFFAVRPEGSVSTLKIQRTERGDSAVYLCASSFFTANYEQYFGPGTRLTVT.

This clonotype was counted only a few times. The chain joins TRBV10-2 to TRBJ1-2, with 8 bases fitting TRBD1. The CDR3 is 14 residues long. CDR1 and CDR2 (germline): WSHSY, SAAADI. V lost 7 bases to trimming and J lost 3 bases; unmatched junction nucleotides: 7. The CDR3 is CASIRAGGDYGYTF. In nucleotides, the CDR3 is TGCGCCAGCATTAGGGCAGGGGGCGACTATGGCTACACCTTC.

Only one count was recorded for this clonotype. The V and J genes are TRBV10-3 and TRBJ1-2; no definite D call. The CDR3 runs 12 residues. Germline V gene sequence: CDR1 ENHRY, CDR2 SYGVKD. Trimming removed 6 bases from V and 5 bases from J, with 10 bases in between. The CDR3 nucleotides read TGTGCCATCAGAAAAGAAGGGTATGGCTACACCTTC. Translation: CAIRKEGYGYTF.

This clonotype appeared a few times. The CDR3 DNA follows: TGCGCCAGCAGCCAAGCACAGGGGGCGGAGGGCTATGGCTACACCTTC. This translates into CASSQAQGAEGYGYTF. The rearrangement links TRBV4-3 to TRBJ1-2; 9 positions match TRBD1. The CDR3 spans 16 residues. V dropped 1 base and J dropped 4; count of bases not matched to a gene: 7. Looked up from germline, CDR1 is LGHNA and CDR2 is YSLEER.

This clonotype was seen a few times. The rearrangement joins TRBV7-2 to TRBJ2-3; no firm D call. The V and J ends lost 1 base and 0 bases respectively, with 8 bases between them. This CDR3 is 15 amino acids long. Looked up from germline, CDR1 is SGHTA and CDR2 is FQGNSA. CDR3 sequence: CASSLVGPSTDTQYF. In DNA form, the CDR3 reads TGTGCCAGCAGCTTAGTAGGTCCGAGCACAGATACGCAGTATTTT.

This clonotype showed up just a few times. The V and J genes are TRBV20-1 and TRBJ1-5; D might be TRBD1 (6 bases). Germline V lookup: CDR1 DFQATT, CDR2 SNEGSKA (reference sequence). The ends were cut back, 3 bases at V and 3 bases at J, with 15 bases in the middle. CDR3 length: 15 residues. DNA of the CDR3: TGCAGTGCTAGGGAGAGGGCAGGGGCCAATCAGCCCCAGCATTTT. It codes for CSARERAGANQPQHF.

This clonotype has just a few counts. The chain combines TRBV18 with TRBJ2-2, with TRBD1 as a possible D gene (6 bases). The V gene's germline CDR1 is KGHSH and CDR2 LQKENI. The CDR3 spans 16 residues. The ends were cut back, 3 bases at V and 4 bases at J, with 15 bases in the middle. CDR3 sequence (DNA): TGTGCCAGCTCACCCGAAGGGGGTGCCGGCACCGGGGAGCTGTTTTTT. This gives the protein CASSPEGGAGTGELFF. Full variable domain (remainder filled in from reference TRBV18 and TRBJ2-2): NAGVMQNPRHLVRRRGQEARLRCSPMKGHSHVYWYRQLPEEGLKFMVYLQKENIIDESGMPKERFSAEFPKEGPSILRIQQVVRGDSAAYFCASSPEGGAGTGELFFGEGSRLTVL.

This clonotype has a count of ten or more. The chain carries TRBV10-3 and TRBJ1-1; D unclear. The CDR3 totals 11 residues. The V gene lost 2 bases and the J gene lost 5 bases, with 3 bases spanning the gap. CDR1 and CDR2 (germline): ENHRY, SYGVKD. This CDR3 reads CAISERTEAFF. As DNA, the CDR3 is TGTGCCATCAGTGAGAGGACTGAAGCTTTCTTT.

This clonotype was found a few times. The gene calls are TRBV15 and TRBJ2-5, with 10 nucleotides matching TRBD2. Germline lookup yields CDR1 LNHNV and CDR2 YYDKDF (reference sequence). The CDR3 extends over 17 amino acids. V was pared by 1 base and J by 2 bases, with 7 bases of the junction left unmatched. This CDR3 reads CATSRGGLAGEQETQYF. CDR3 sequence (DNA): TGTGCCACCAGCAGAGGGGGGCTAGCGGGAGAACAAGAGACCCAGTACTTC.

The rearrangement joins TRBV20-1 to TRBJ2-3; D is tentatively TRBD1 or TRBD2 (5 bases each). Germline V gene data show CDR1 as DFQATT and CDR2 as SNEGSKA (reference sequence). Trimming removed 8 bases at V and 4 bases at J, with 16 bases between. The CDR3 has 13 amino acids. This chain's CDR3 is CSRSRGAADTQYF. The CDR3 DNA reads TGCAGTCGCTCGCGAGGGGCCGCAGATACGCAGTATTTT.

As DNA, the CDR3 is TGTGCCAGCAGCCAAGGGGCTACAGCCTACGAGCAGTACTTC. Translation gives CASSQGATAYEQYF. The gene calls are TRBV3-1 and TRBJ2-5; D is unresolved. The end of the DNA fits TRBJ2-7 better, so the J call may be wrong. In germline, CDR1 is LGHDT, CDR2 YNNKEL (reference sequence). The CDR3 is 14 amino acids.

CDR3 DNA sequence: TGTGCCAGCAGTTTTGAGGGCAATGAGCAGTTCTTC. Translation: CASSFEGNEQFF. The chain links TRBV27 to TRBJ2-1, with D perhaps matching TRBD2 (5 bases). V dropped 3 bases and J dropped 6 bases, with 6 bases sitting between them. CDR1 is MNHEY and CDR2 is SMNVEV in the germline V gene (reference sequence). The CDR3 totals 12 residues.

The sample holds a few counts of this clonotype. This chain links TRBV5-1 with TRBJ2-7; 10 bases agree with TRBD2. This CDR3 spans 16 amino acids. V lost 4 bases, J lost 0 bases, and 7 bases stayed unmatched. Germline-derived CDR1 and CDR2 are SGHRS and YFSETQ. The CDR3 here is CASSPGLAVRSYEQYF. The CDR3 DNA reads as TGCGCCAGCAGCCCTGGACTAGCGGTCCGCTCCTACGAGCAGTACTTC.

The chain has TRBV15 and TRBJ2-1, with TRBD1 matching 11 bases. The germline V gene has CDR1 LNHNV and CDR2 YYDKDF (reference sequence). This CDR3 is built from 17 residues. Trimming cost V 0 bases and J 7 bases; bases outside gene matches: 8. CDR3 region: CATSRDYGGQGGNEQFF. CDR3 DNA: TGTGCCACCAGCAGAGACTATGGGGGACAGGGGGGAAATGAGCAGTTCTTC. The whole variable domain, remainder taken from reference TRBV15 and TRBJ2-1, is DAMVIQNPRYQVTQFGKPVTLSCSQTLNHNVMYWYQQKSSQAPKLLFHYYDKDFNNEADTPDNFQSRRPNTSFCFLDIRSPGLGDTAMYLCATSRDYGGQGGNEQFFGPGTRLTVL.